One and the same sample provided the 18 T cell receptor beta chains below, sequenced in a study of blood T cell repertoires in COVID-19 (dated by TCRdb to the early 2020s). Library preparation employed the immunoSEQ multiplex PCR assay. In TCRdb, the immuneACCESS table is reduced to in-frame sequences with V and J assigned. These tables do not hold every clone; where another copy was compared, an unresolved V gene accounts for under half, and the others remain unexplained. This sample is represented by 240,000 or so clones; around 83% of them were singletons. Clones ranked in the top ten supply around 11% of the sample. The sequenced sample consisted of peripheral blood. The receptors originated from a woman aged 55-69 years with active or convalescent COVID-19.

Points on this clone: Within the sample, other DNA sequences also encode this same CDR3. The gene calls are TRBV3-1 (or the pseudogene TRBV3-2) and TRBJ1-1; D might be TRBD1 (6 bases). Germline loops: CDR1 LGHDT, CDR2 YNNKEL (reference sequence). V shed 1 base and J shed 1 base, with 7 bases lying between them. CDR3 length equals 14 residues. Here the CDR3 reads CASSQADRNTEAFF. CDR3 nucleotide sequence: TGTGCCAGCAGCCAAGCGGACAGGAACACTGAAGCTTTCTTT.

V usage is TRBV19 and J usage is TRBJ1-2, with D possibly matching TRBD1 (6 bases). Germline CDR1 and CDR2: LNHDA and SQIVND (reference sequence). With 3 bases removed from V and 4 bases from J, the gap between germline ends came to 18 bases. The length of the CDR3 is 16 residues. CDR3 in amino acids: CASSIRGGPGLYGYTF. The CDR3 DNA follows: TGTGCCAGTAGTATCAGAGGGGGACCCGGGCTCTATGGCTACACCTTC. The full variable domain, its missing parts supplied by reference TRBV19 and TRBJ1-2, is DGGITQSPKYLFRKEGQNVTLSCEQNLNHDAMYWYRQDPGQGLRLIYYSQIVNDFQKGDIAEGYSVSREKKESFPLTVTSAQKNPTAFYLCASSIRGGPGLYGYTFGSGTRLTVV.

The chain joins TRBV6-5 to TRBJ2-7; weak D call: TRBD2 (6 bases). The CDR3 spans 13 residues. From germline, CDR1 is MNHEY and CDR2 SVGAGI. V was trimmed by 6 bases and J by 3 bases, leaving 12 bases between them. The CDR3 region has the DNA TGTGCCAGCAGGGGTAGCGGATTCTACGAGCAGTACTTC. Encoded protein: CASRGSGFYEQYF.

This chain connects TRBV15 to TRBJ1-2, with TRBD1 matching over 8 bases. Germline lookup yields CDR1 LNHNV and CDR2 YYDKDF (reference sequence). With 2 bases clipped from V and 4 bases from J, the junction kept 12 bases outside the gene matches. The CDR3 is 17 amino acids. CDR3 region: CATSRRTGSPSSYGYTF. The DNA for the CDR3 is TGTGCCACCAGCAGAAGGACAGGGTCACCCTCTAGCTATGGCTACACCTTC.

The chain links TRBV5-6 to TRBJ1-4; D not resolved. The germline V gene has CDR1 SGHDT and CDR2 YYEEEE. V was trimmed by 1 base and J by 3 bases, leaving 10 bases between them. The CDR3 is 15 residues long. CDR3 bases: TGTGCCAGCAGCTTGTACGGGATATCTAATGAAAAACTGTTTTTT. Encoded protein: CASSLYGISNEKLFF.

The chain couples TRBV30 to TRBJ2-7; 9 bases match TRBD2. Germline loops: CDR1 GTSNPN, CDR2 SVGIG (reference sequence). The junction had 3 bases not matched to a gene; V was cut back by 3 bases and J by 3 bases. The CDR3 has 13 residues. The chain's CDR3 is CAWRSSGGYEQYF. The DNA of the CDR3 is TGTGCCTGGAGGAGTAGCGGGGGCTACGAGCAGTACTTC.

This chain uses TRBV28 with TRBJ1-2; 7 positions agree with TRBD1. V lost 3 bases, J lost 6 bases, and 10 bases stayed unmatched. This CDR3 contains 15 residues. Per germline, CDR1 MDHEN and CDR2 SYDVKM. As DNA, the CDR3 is TGTGCCAGCAGTTTCTCCAGGGGGTCATTGGATGGCTACACCTTC. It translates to CASSFSRGSLDGYTF.

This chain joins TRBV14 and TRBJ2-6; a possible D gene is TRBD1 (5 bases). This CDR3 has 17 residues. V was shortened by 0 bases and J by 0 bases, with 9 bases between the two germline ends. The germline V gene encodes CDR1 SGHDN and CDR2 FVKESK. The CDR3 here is CASSQDTGSSGANVLTF. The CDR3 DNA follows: TGTGCCAGCAGCCAAGATACAGGCAGCTCTGGGGCCAACGTCCTGACTTTC.

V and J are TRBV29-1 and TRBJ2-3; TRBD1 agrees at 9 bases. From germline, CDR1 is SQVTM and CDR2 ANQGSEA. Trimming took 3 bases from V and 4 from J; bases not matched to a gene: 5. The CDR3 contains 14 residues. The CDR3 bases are TGCAGCGTTGAGGGACAGGGTTACTCAGATACGCAGTATTTT. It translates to CSVEGQGYSDTQYF.

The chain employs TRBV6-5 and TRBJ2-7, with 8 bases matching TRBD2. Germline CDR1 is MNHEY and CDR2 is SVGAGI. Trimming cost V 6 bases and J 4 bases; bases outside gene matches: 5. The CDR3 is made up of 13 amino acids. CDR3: CASSLGLAYEQYF. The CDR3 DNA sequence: TGTGCCAGCAGCCTCGGACTAGCTTACGAGCAGTACTTC.

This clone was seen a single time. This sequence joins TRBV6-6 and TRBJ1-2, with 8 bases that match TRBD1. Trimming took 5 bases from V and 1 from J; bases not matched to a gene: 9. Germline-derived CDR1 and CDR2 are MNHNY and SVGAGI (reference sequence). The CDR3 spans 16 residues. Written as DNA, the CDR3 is TGTGCCAGCAGTGTTCAAAGCAGGGGGCATAACTATGGCTACACCTTC. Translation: CASSVQSRGHNYGYTF.

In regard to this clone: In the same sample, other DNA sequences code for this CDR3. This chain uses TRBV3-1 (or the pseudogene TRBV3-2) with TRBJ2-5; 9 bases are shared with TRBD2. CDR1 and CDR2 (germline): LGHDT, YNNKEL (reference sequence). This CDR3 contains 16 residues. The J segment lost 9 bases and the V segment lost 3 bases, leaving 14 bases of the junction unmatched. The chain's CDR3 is CASSQSGGSGQYSQYF. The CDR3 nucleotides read TGTGCCAGCAGCCAGAGCGGGGGGAGCGGGCAGTACTCCCAGTACTTC.

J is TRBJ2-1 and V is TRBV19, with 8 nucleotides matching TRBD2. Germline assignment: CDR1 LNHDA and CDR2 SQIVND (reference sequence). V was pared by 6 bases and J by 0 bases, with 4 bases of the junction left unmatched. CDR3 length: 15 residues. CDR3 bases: TGTGCCAGTAGGCGGGGGGATTCCTCCTACAATGAGCAGTTCTTC. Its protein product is CASRRGDSSYNEQFF.

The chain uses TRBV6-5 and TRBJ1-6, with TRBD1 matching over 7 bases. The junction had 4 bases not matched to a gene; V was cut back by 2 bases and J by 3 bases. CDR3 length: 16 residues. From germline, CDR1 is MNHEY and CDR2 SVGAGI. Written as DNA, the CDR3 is TGTGCCAGCAGTTACCGGGGACAGATCTATAATTCACCCCTCCACTTT. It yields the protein CASSYRGQIYNSPLHF.

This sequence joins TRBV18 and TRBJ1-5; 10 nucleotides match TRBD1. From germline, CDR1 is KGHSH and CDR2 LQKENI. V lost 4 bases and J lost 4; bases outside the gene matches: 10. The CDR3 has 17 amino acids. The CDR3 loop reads CASSLGTGVSPNQPQHF. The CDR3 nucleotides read TGTGCCAGCTCACTAGGGACAGGGGTAAGCCCTAATCAGCCCCAGCATTTT.

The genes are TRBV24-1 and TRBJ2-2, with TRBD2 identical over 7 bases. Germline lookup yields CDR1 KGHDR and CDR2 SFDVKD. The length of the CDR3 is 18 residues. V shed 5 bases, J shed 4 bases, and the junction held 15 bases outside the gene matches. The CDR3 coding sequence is TGTGCCACCAGTGGGCCAGGTATAACTGGCGGGGGCACCGGGGAGCTGTTTTTT. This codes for CATSGPGITGGGTGELFF.

The CDR3, as DNA: TGCGCCAGCAGCCACCCCCGCGGACAGGGTGGGACTGAAGCTTTCTTT. Its translation: CASSHPRGQGGTEAFF. The V and J genes are TRBV4-1 and TRBJ1-1; TRBD1 matches at 8 bases. The germline CDR1 and CDR2 sequences are MGHRA and YSYEKL. The CDR3 length is 16 residues. V was pared by 3 bases and J by 5 bases, with 11 bases of the junction left unmatched.

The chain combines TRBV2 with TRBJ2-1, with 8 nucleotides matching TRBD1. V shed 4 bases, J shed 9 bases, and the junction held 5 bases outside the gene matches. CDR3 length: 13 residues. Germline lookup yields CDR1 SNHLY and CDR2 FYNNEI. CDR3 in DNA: TGTGCCAGCAGTGGGACAGGGAAGAGTGAGCAGTTCTTC. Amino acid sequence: CASSGTGKSEQFF.